A single sample gave rise to the 10 T cell receptor beta chains below, sequenced in a study of sequential checkpoint blockade in melanoma. Assay: immunoSEQ multiplex PCR; the TCRdb copy retains only in-frame clones and omits some. The sample has 950 to 1,500 clones, about 20% seen once; the top ten hold about 15%. Treatment reported: randomized to nivolumab then ipilimumab (arm A) or the reverse (arm B). The starting material was tumor tissue (inferred from file names), obtained from a patient given nivolumab and ipilimumab in sequence. The receptors here all came from a human donor with melanoma.

There are a few counts of this clone. The rearrangement links TRBV6-8 to TRBJ1-6; 8 bases map to TRBD1. The trim removed 6 bases at V and 7 bases at J, leaving 5 bases unmatched. CDR1 is MNHGY and CDR2 is SAAAGT in the germline V gene. This CDR3 is 14 amino acids long. The CDR3, as DNA: TGTGCCAGCAGCGCGACAGGGGAAAATTCACCCCTCCACTTT. This translates into CASSATGENSPLHF.

There are a few counts of this clone. The chain combines TRBV11-3 with TRBJ2-4, with D perhaps matching TRBD1 or TRBD2 (5 bases each). There are 14 residues in the CDR3. The germline V gene has CDR1 SGHNT and CDR2 YENEEA. Trimming stripped 3 bases from V and 6 bases from J, with 12 bases between. Written as DNA, the CDR3 is TGTGCCAGCAGCTTGCGAGGGGTGGGAAACATTCAGTACTTC. It is translated as CASSLRGVGNIQYF.

This sequence joins TRBV6-8 and TRBJ1-6; D ambiguous. V was cut by 6 bases and J by 7 bases, with 10 bases left in between. In germline, CDR1 is MNHGY, CDR2 SAAAGT. The CDR3 covers 13 residues. CDR3 in amino acids: CASSRVRNSPLHF. The DNA of the CDR3 is TGTGCCAGCAGCAGAGTGAGGAATTCACCCCTCCACTTT.

CDR3 in DNA: TGTGCCAGTAGTATTGCTAGCGTCGACGAGCAGTACTTC. It yields the protein CASSIASVDEQYF. The chain employs TRBV19 and TRBJ2-7; TRBD2 is a possible D gene (6 bases). There are 13 residues in the CDR3. Germline CDR1 LNHDA, CDR2 SQIVND (reference sequence). Between the trimmed V and J ends, which lost 3 bases and 5 bases, there was a span of 11 bases.

By sample fraction, this clone is medium-sized. V gene TRBV11-3 combines with J gene TRBJ1-6, with 8 bases fitting TRBD1. CDR1 is SGHNT, CDR2 YENEEA, per germline. V lost 4 bases, J lost 10 bases, and 12 bases stayed unmatched. This CDR3 is built from 16 residues. Here the CDR3 reads CASSSHLGQGLSPLHF. DNA of the CDR3: TGTGCCAGCAGCTCTCACCTCGGACAGGGCCTCTCACCCCTCCACTTT.

This clone turned up a few times. The chain carries TRBV6-8 and TRBJ1-4, with unresolved D. Deletions cut 5 bases from V and 5 bases from J, with 24 bases between. The CDR3 totals 18 residues. The V gene's germline CDR1 is MNHGY and CDR2 SAAAGT. The CDR3 DNA reads TGTGCCAGCAGTGACTGTCCAAGTCTCCTAGTCGACAATGAAAAACTGTTTTTT. As protein: CASSDCPSLLVDNEKLFF.

Judged by abundance, this clone is medium-sized. The V gene is TRBV11-3, the J gene TRBJ1-1; D call uncertain. The CDR3 has 16 amino acids. Germline-derived CDR1 and CDR2 are SGHNT and YENEEA. Trimming left V 4 bases short and J 1 base short, with 16 bases between. The CDR3 reads CASSSRVVSPNTEAFF. The CDR3 DNA reads TGTGCCAGCAGCTCCCGGGTCGTCAGTCCGAACACTGAAGCTTTCTTT.

This chain connects TRBV6-8 to TRBJ1-3; 8 bases line up with TRBD1. The length of the CDR3 is 14 residues. The ends lost 10 bases at V and 3 bases at J; junction bases unmatched: 8. Germline assignment: CDR1 MNHGY and CDR2 SAAAGT. The CDR3 reads CAIRPDRDGNTIYF. DNA of the CDR3: TGTGCCATCAGGCCGGACAGGGATGGAAACACCATATATTTT.

This clone was counted only a few times. J is TRBJ2-7 and V is TRBV9, with 7 bases fitting TRBD1. The germline V gene has CDR1 SGDLS and CDR2 YYNGEE. This CDR3 contains 14 residues. V lost 7 bases and J lost 4; bases outside the gene matches: 11. The CDR3 DNA reads as TGTGCCAGCCTTAAGACGGGACAGACATACGAGCAGTACTTC. This translates into CASLKTGQTYEQYF.

This clone has more than one count but fewer than ten. The V gene is TRBV1, the J gene TRBJ2-3; the table names TRBD2, a call not compared with the DNA. TRBV1 is termed a pseudogene. The CDR3 contains 17 residues. CDR3 residues: CTSSSRASGGATDTQYF. CDR3 nucleotide sequence: TGCACCAGCAGCTCCCGGGCTAGCGGGGGGGCAACAGATACGCAGTATTTT.